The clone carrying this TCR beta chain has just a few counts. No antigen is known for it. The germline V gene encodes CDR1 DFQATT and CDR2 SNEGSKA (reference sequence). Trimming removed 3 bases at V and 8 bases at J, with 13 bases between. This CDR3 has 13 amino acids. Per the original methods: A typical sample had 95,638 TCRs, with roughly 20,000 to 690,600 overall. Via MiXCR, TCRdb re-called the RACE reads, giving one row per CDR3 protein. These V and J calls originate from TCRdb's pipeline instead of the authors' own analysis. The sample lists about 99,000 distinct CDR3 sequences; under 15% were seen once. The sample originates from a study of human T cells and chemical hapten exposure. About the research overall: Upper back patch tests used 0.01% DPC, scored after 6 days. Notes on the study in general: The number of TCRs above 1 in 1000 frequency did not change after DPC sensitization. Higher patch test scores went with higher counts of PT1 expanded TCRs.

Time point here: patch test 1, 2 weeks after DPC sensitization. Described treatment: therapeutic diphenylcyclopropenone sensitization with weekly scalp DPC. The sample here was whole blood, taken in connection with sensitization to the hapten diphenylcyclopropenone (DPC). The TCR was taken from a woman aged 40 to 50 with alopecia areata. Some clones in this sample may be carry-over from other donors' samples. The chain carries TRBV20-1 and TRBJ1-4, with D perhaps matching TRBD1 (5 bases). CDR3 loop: CSASLGVGEKLFF. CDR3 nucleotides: TGCAGTGCTAGTTTAGGGGTGGGAGAAAAACTGTTTTTT.